This record covers a single TCR beta chain. Which antigen it targets is not known. No base quality values were provided; no much bigger clone lies one nucleotide off. To prepare the library, the immunoSEQ multiplex PCR assay was applied. The paper's data handling went like this. A statistical classification framework was developed to diagnose cytomegalovirus status using the catalog of TCR beta chain sequences. TCRdb holds this immuneACCESS table with in-frame rearrangements only. Some clones are missing; in checked studies, unresolved V genes explain under half, and the rest has no known cause. D and trimming were read from the DNA, whereas the V and J calls and clone size are those reported in that table. The sample has 35,000 to 50,000 clones on record, 90% to 95% of them singletons. 5.6% of the sample is held by the ten biggest clonotypes. In the germline V gene, CDR1 corresponds to MNHNS and CDR2 to SASEGT. The V end loses 8 bases and the J end loses 0 bases, and a stretch of 13 bases separates them. The CDR3 numbers 15 residues from cysteine through phenylalanine. Only CDR3 DNA remains: 45 bases, in frame from the first base.

The data were taken from a study of cytomegalovirus exposure and HLA in healthy donors (dated by TCRdb to 2016 to 2017). About the full investigation: According to a later analysis, the 120 or so validation repertoires were produced on the same platform as the approximately 690 repertoires of the first cohort. The aim of the study was to test whether cataloging public T cell receptors could identify signatures of past pathogen exposure. Along with the approximately 700-subject first cohort, a separate validation cohort of more than 90 different subjects was used. To predict cytomegalovirus infection status, the study brought together high-throughput TCR immunosequencing, statistical association of individual TCRs with disease status, and machine learning.

The donors were included in the validation cohort of 90 to 150 subjects, a group kept apart from the 666-subject first cohort. General conclusions and limits of the study: Most TCR sequences were observed very rarely across donors, whereas some public TCRs were present in many individuals. In the study, about 150 TCR beta chains were listed as associated with cytomegalovirus. In vitro tests confirmed that a few of the cytomegalovirus-associated TCR beta chains recognize cytomegalovirus antigens. Subsequent analysis determined that TCRs grouped into clusters in the first cohort also showed a tendency toward co-occurrence across the 90 to 150 validation repertoires, and 94% of cluster scores exceeded 0. The classifier was reported to diagnose cytomegalovirus status with high specificity and sensitivity in both the original and validation cohorts. The authors suggested that the approach could potentially be extended to other disease states and immunological phenotypes. A later analysis lacked HLA typing for the validation cohort, so it scored co-occurrence in that cohort across all 110 or so repertoires.

This receptor was obtained from a man aged 18 to 29 in good health and CMV-seronegative. The V and J genes are TRBV6-1 and TRBJ2-2, with a weak D call of TRBD1 (6 bases match). Sequences were obtained from PBMCs. This receptor carries the CDR3 CASSNGQTNTGELFF. The DNA reads TGTGCCAGCTCAAATGGACAGACGAACACCGGGGAGCTGTTTTTT.